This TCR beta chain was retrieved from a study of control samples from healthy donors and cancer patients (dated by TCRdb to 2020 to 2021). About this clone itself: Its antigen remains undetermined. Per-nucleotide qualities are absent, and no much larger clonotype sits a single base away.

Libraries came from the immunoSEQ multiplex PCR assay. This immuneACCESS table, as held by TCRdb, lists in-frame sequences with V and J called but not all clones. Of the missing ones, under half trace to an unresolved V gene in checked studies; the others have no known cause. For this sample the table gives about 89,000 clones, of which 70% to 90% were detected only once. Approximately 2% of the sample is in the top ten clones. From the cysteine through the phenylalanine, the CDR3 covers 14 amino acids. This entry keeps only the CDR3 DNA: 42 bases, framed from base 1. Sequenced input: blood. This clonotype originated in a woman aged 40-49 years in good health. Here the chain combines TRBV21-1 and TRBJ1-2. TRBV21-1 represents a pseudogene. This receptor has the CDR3 CASSKKSEGRGNTF. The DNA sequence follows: TGTGCCAGCAGCAAAAAAAGTGAGGGGCGGGGCAACACCTTC.